This TCR beta chain was identified in a study of blood T cell repertoires in COVID-19 (dated by TCRdb to 2019 to 2021). Regarding the study in general: Samples covering the acute and convalescent phases of COVID-19 were provided by collaborators in the United States, Italy and Spain. Sample metadata almost always included a de-identified subject ID, COVID-19 status, age in years and sex. The material from the prospective study consisted of cDNA or gDNA derived from T cells, B-cell-depleted T cells, or PBMCs. Where HLA class I and class II types were available, the types were taken from metadata supplied by the sample provider, not from assay-based typing. Samples were obtained from the ongoing ImmuneRACE study (first 160 participants) and from some 1,300 subjects provided by 6 global collaborators. Subjects who had been exposed to COVID-19, were actively infected with it, or had recovered from it provided the deeply sampled blood TCRbeta repertoires that made up the dataset. The repertoires were released in a freely available public database intended as a resource for research on the immune response to SARS-CoV-2. The investigation overall reported the following: The amount of clinical and demographic metadata varied by source and participant and was provided uncurated.

TCRbeta CDR3 regions were amplified from genomic DNA by means of the immunoSEQ Assay, a bias-controlled multiplex PCR. The study's own analysis went as follows. The number of nucleated cells in each sample was estimated from the amplification of reference gene primers within the assay. To quantify the absolute abundance of each unique TCRbeta CDR3 rearrangement, sequence reads were collapsed and filtered. For each sample, productive Simpson clonality was calculated by taking the square root of Simpson's diversity index across productive rearrangements. TCRdb took over this immuneACCESS table, retaining in-frame rearrangements with V and J assigned. Such tables are incomplete; in checked studies, under half of the missing clones stem from an unresolved V gene, and the remainder is unexplained. From that table come the V and J calls and clone size; the DNA was used to work out D and trimming. Across this sample there are roughly 230,000 clones, with nearly 90% seen only once. The ten largest clones add up to roughly 2.2% of the sample.

Spanning cysteine to phenylalanine, the CDR3 consists of 14 amino acids. Solely the CDR3 DNA is kept, with 42 bases framed from the first base. V is pared back by 6 bases and J by 0 bases, with 14 bases lying between the germline termini. According to the germline V gene, CDR1 reads SQVTM and CDR2 reads ANQGSEA. At one collaborating source in Seattle, patients were enrolled during active infection and were followed longitudinally through the course of disease. Each collaborating institution followed its own protocols to collect whole blood in K2EDTA tubes. For TCRbeta analysis, collaborator samples were shipped as frozen whole blood, as isolated PBMCs, or as DNA extracted from either sample type. In regard to this clone: It has no known antigen specificity. No much larger clone exists at a distance of one base, and base qualities are not known.

Sequenced input: peripheral blood. The clonotype comes from an older woman with COVID-19, enrolled during active disease. Recombination connected TRBV29-1 to TRBJ1-2; TRBD1 could be the D gene, as 6 bases match. The nucleotides read TGCAGCGTCGTCGACGGGACAACTAACTATGGCTACACCTTC. This is translated as CSVVDGTTNYGYTF.